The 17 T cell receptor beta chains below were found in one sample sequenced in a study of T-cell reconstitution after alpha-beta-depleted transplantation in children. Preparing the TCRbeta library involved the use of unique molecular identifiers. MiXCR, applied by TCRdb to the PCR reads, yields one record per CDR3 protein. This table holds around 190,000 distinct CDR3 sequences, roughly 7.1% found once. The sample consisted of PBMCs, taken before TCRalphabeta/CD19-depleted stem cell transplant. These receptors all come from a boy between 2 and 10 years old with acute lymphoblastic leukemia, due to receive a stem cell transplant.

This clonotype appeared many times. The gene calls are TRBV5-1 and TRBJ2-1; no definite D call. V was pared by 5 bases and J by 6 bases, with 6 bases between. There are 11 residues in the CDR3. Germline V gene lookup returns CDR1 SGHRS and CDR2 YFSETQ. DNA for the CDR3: TGCGCCAGCAGGATTGGCAATGAGCAGTTCTTC. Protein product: CASRIGNEQFF. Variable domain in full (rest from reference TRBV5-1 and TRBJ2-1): KAGVTQTPRYLIKTRGQQVTLSCSPISGHRSVSWYQQTPGQGLQFLFEYFSETQRNKGNFPGRFSGRQFSNSRSEMNVSTLELGDSALYLCASRIGNEQFFGPGTRLTVL.

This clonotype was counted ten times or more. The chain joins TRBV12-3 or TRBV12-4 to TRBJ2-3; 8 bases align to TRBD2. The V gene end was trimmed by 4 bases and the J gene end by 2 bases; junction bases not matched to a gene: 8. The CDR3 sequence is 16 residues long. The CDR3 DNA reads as TGTGCCAGCAGTTCACCGGGGGGGCCTCACACAGATACGCAGTATTTT. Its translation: CASSSPGGPHTDTQYF.

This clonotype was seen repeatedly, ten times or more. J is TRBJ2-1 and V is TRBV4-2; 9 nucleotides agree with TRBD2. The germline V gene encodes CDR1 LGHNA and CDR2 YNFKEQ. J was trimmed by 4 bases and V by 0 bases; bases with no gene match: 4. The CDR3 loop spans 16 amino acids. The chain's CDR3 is CASSQELSGSYNEQFF. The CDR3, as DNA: TGTGCCAGCAGCCAAGAACTTAGCGGGAGTTACAATGAGCAGTTCTTC.

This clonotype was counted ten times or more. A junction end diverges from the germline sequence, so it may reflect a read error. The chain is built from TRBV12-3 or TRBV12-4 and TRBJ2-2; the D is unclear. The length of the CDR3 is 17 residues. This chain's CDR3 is CSSRPWADEANTGELFF. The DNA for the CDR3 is TGTTCCAGCAGACCATGGGCGGATGAAGCGAACACCGGGGAGCTGTTTTTT.

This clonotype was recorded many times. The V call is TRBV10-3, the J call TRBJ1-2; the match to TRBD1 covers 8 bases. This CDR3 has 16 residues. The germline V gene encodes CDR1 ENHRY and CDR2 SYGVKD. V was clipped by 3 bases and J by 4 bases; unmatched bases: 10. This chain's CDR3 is CAISDLLRGRGYGYTF. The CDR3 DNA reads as TGTGCCATCAGTGACCTACTCAGGGGGCGCGGCTATGGCTACACCTTC.

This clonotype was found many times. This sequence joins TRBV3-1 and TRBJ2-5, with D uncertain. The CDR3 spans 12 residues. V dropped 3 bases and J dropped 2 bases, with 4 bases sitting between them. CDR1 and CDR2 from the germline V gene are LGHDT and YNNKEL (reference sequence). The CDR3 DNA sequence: TGTGCCAGCAGCCAGGGGCAAGAGACCCAGTACTTC. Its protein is CASSQGQETQYF.

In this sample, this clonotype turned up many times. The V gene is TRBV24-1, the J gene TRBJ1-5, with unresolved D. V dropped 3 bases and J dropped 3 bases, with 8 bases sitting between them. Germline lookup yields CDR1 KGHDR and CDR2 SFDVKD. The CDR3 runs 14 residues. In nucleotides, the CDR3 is TGTGCCACCAGTGATAGACGGAACAATCAGCCCCAGCATTTT. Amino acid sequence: CATSDRRNNQPQHF.

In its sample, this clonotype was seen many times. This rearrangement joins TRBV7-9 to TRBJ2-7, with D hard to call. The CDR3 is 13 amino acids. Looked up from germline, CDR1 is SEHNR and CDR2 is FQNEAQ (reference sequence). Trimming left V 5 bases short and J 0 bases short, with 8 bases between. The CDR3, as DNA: TGTGCCAGCAGCCCGACTGTCTCCTACGAGCAGTACTTC. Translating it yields CASSPTVSYEQYF.

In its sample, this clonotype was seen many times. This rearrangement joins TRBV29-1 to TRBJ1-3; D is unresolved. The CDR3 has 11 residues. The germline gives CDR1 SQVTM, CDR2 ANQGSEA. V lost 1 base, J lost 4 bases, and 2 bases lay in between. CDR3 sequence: CSVEGGNTIYF. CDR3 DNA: TGCAGCGTTGAAGGGGGAAACACCATATATTTT.

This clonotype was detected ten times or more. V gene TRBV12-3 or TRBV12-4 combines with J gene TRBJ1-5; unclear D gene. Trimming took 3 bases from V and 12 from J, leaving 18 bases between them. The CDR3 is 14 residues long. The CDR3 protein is CASSFARSFDGQHF. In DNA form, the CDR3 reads TGTGCCAGCAGTTTCGCCAGATCCTTCGACGGCCAGCATTTT.

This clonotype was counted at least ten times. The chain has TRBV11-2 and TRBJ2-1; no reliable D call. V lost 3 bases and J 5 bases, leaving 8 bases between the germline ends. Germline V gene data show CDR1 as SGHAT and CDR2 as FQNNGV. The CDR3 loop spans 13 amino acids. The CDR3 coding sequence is TGTGCCAGCAGCTTCCAACAAAACAATGAGCAGTTCTTC. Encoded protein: CASSFQQNNEQFF.

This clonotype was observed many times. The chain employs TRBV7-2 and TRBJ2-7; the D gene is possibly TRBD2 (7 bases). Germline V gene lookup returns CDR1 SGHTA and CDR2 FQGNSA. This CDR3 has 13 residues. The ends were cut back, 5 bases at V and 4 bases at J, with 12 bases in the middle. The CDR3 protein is CASSRGGAYEQYF. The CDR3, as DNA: TGTGCCAGCAGCCGCGGGGGCGCTTACGAGCAGTACTTC.

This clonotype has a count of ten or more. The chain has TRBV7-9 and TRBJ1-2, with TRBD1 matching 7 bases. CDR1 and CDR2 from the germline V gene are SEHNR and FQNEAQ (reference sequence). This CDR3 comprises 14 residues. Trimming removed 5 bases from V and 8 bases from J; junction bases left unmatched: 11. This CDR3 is CASSHETGADGYTF. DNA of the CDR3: TGTGCCAGCAGCCACGAAACAGGGGCGGACGGCTACACCTTC.

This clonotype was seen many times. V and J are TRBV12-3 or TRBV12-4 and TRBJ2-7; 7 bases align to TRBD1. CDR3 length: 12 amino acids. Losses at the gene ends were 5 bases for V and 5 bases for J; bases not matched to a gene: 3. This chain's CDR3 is CASSGTVHEQYF. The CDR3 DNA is TGTGCCAGCAGTGGGACAGTCCACGAGCAGTACTTC.

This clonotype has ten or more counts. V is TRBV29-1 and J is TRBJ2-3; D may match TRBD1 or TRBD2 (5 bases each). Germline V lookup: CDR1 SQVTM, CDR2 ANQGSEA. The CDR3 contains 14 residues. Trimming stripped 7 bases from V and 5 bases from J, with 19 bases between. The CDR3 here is CSAKGPQELDTQYF. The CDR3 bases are TGCAGCGCCAAGGGACCGCAGGAGTTAGATACGCAGTATTTT.

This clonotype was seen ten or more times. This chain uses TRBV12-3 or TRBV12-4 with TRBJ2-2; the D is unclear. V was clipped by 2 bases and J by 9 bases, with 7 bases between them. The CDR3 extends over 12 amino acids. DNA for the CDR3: TGTGCCAGCAGTTTATTGGGATGGGAGCTGTTTTTT. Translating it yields CASSLLGWELFF.

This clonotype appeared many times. CDR3 protein: CSATDRGNSPLHF. The DNA for the CDR3 is TGCAGTGCTACCGACAGGGGGAATTCACCCCTCCACTTT. The rearrangement joins TRBV20-1 to TRBJ1-6, with 9 bases fitting TRBD1. In germline, CDR1 is DFQATT, CDR2 SNEGSKA (reference sequence). V dropped 4 bases and J dropped 7; count of bases not matched to a gene: 2. This CDR3 has 13 amino acids.